This T cell receptor (beta chain) was identified during a study of OX40 agonist ivuxolimab in advanced cancers. Whole-study context: People in dose escalation had one of these cancers: hepatocellular carcinoma, melanoma, renal cell or head and neck cancer. At 65% to 90% male, the cohort had a mean age of 60 years, ranging from roughly 20 to 90.

The CDR3 is 16 residues long. V lost 2 bases to trimming and J lost 3 bases, with 11 bases between them. Germline CDR1 and CDR2: LNHNV and YYDKDF (reference sequence). Produced via immunoSEQ multiplex PCR; TCRdb's table is partial and in-frame only. The sample has tens of thousands of clones; 86% are singletons. Study-wide points: Low normalized T-cell clonal expansion also characterized some of the nonresponders. At 0.1 to 3.0 mg/kg and by week 6, clonal expansion occurred in CD4+ and CD8+ blood T cells.

This clone was observed a few times. The antigen is unknown. This clonotype was obtained from an adult with an advanced solid tumor such as melanoma, head and neck, liver or kidney cancer. The sample here was CD4+ or CD8+ T cells sorted from blood, taken in a trial of the OX40 agonist ivuxolimab. V usage is TRBV15 and J usage is TRBJ1-6, with D possibly TRBD1 on 5 matching bases. CDR3 protein: CATSRSGTGYNSPLHF. CDR3 nucleotide sequence: TGTGCCACCAGCAGATCCGGGACTGGCTATAATTCACCCCTCCACTTT.